Presented here are 28 T cell receptor beta chains from one specimen sequenced in a study of blood T cell repertoires in COVID-19. TCRdb's copy holds only in-frame clones and misses some; the assay was immunoSEQ multiplex PCR. The data contain around 70,000 clones, approximately 89% of them singletons. The sample comprised peripheral blood. These receptors were collected from a woman aged 55 to 70 with active COVID-19.

The chain links TRBV4-1 to TRBJ2-1; 8 bases fit TRBD1. There are 17 residues in the CDR3. The trim removed 2 bases at V and 6 bases at J, leaving 12 bases unmatched. The V gene's germline CDR1 is MGHRA and CDR2 YSYEKL. CDR3 sequence reads: CASSQPRTGKKGNEQFF. In DNA, the CDR3 is TGCGCCAGCAGCCAACCCCGGACAGGGAAAAAGGGCAATGAGCAGTTCTTC.

The chain employs TRBV19 and TRBJ2-3; 8 nucleotides agree with TRBD2. Germline loops: CDR1 LNHDA, CDR2 SQIVND (reference sequence). The CDR3 contains 16 residues. V lost 7 bases, J lost 1 base, and 10 bases stayed unmatched. For the CDR3, the DNA is TGTGCCAGTACCCTGAGAGGAGCGGGAGGCACAGATACGCAGTATTTT. Translation: CASTLRGAGGTDTQYF.

The chain links TRBV7-9 to TRBJ2-1; 9 bases map to TRBD2. The length of the CDR3 is 18 residues. Germline values: CDR1 SEHNR, CDR2 FQNEAQ (reference sequence). V was clipped by 6 bases and J by 6 bases; unmatched bases: 18. The CDR3 loop is CASRYRGGRAGGPNEQFF. For the CDR3, the DNA is TGTGCCAGCAGATACAGGGGTGGAAGGGCGGGAGGGCCCAATGAGCAGTTCTTC.

The chain has TRBV6-5 and TRBJ2-7, with D hard to call. The CDR3 totals 11 residues. The germline CDR1 and CDR2 sequences are MNHEY and SVGAGI. Deletions cut 6 bases from V and 2 bases from J, with 5 bases between. CDR3 sequence: CASRSTYEQYF. As DNA, the CDR3 is TGTGCCAGCAGAAGCACCTACGAGCAGTACTTC.

The chain recombines TRBV5-1 with TRBJ1-1; 7 positions agree with TRBD1. CDR3 length equals 15 residues. The ends lost 2 bases at V and 1 base at J; junction bases unmatched: 5. Germline lookup yields CDR1 SGHRS and CDR2 YFSETQ. The CDR3 sequence is CASSLGQAENTEAFF. CDR3 DNA: TGCGCCAGCAGCTTAGGACAGGCCGAGAACACTGAAGCTTTCTTT.

This chain uses TRBV7-2 with TRBJ1-6; D not certain. The CDR3 totals 15 residues. Germline values: CDR1 SGHTA, CDR2 FQGNSA. Trimming stripped 4 bases from V and 0 bases from J, with 7 bases between. DNA for the CDR3: TGTGCCAGCAGCTCGGGAGGCTCCTATAATTCACCCCTCCACTTT. This translates into CASSSGGSYNSPLHF.

This clone appeared once. At one end the junction does not follow the germline gene, possibly because of a read error. This chain links TRBV25-1 with TRBJ2-5; D possibly corresponds to TRBD1 (6 bases). There are 16 residues in the CDR3. Per germline, CDR1 MGHDK and CDR2 SYGVNS. Here the CDR3 reads CASSRLEVLGQGTQYF. Written as DNA, the CDR3 is TGTGCCAGCAGTCGTTTAGAGGTTTTGGGACAAGGGACCCAGTACTTC. The whole variable domain, filled in from reference TRBV25-1 and TRBJ2-5, reads EADIYQTPRYLVIGTGKKITLECSQTMGHDKMYWYQQDPGMELHLIHYSYGVNSTEKGDLSSESTVSRIRTEHFPLTLESARPSHTSQYLCASSRLEVLGQGTQYFGPGTRLLVL.

The CDR3 loop is CASSQWRYEQYF. The CDR3, as DNA: TGTGCCAGCAGTCAGTGGAGGTACGAGCAGTACTTC. The chain is built from TRBV7-2 and TRBJ2-7; tentative D call: TRBD2 (5 bases). Germline V lookup: CDR1 SGHTA, CDR2 FQGNSA. Trimming removed 6 bases at V and 4 bases at J, with 10 bases between. This CDR3 is built from 12 residues. The full variable domain, in which reference TRBV7-2 and TRBJ2-7 provide the parts outside the CDR3, is GAGVSQSPSNKVTEKGKDVELRCDPISGHTALYWYRQSLGQGLEFLIYFQGNSAPDKSGLPSDRFSAERTGGSVSTLTIQRTQQEDSAVYLCASSQWRYEQYFGPGTRLTVT.

This clone was counted between two and nine times. The chain has TRBV29-1 and TRBJ2-3; maybe TRBD1 (6 bases). Germline V gene data show CDR1 as SQVTM and CDR2 as ANQGSEA. V was clipped by 2 bases and J by 0 bases, with 15 bases between them. The CDR3 has 16 amino acids. This chain's CDR3 is CSVESGFRGSTDTQYF. CDR3 DNA sequence: TGCAGCGTTGAATCTGGGTTCAGGGGTAGCACAGATACGCAGTATTTT.

The chain links TRBV7-2 to TRBJ2-1, with TRBD1 matching 9 bases. The ends lost 5 bases at V and 6 bases at J; junction bases unmatched: 5. Germline lookup yields CDR1 SGHTA and CDR2 FQGNSA. This CDR3 has 14 residues. As DNA, the CDR3 is TGTGCCAGCAGCAACCGGGACAGGGTCAATGAGCAGTTCTTC. Residues: CASSNRDRVNEQFF.

This chain joins TRBV28 and TRBJ1-5, with 9 bases that match TRBD1. This CDR3 is 17 amino acids long. Germline lookup yields CDR1 MDHEN and CDR2 SYDVKM. V shed 4 bases and J 0 bases; nucleotides not matched to a gene: 7. The CDR3 DNA follows: TGTGCCAGCAGTTCCGGGACAGGGCTTTATAGCAATCAGCCCCAGCATTTT. Protein: CASSSGTGLYSNQPQHF.

The chain couples TRBV7-9 to TRBJ2-7, with D maybe TRBD2 (5 bases). The CDR3 is 13 residues long. The germline V gene encodes CDR1 SEHNR and CDR2 FQNEAQ (reference sequence). V was pared by 5 bases and J by 6 bases, with 14 bases between. CDR3 nucleotides: TGTGCCAGCAGCGTGCGCGGGCGGGCCGAGCAGTACTTC. It yields the protein CASSVRGRAEQYF.

The gene calls are TRBV6-1 and TRBJ1-4; tentatively, D is TRBD1 (5 bases). V lost 2 bases and J lost 11, with 12 bases in between. The CDR3 has 13 amino acids. CDR1 and CDR2 from the germline V gene are MNHNS and SASEGT. The CDR3 DNA reads TGTGCCAGCAGTGAAAAGGAGGGGAGGAAACTGTTTTTT. It translates to CASSEKEGRKLFF.

This chain links TRBV5-1 with TRBJ2-5; 10 bases map to TRBD2. The CDR3 has 15 residues. Germline loops: CDR1 SGHRS, CDR2 YFSETQ. Germline trimming cut 7 bases from V and 5 bases from J; bases unmatched to any gene: 11. The CDR3 loop reads CASLAGGTTKETQYF. The CDR3 nucleotides are TGCGCCAGCTTAGCGGGAGGCACCACTAAGGAGACCCAGTACTTC. Looking up the rest from reference TRBV5-1 and TRBJ2-5 gives the full variable domain: KAGVTQTPRYLIKTRGQQVTLSCSPISGHRSVSWYQQTPGQGLQFLFEYFSETQRNKGNFPGRFSGRQFSNSRSEMNVSTLELGDSALYLCASLAGGTTKETQYFGPGTRLLVL.

The rearrangement uses TRBV5-6 and TRBJ2-7; TRBD2 aligns across 8 bases. After removal of 1 base from V and 5 bases from J, the junction contained 5 bases not matched to a gene. Germline assignment: CDR1 SGHDT and CDR2 YYEEEE. The CDR3 is 14 residues long. The DNA for the CDR3 is TGTGCCAGCAGCTTGCCAGCGGGGGCCCACGAGCAGTACTTC. It encodes CASSLPAGAHEQYF. The complete variable domain, with remaining parts taken from reference TRBV5-6 and TRBJ2-7, reads DAGVTQSPTHLIKTRGQQVTLRCSPKSGHDTVSWYQQALGQGPQFIFQYYEEEERQRGNFPDRFSGHQFPNYSSELNVNALLLGDSALYLCASSLPAGAHEQYFGPGTRLTVT.

The V gene is TRBV29-1, the J gene TRBJ1-1; TRBD1 agrees at 7 bases. CDR3 length equals 13 residues. From germline, CDR1 is SQVTM and CDR2 ANQGSEA. V was clipped by 7 bases and J by 1 base; unmatched bases: 6. CDR3 region: CSAQTGKNTEAFF. DNA of the CDR3: TGCAGCGCCCAGACAGGGAAGAACACTGAAGCTTTCTTT.

The chain couples TRBV6-5 to TRBJ2-7, with TRBD1 identical over 9 bases. From germline, CDR1 is MNHEY and CDR2 SVGAGI. V lost 5 bases, J lost 3 bases, and 5 bases stayed unmatched. This CDR3 contains 14 residues. CDR3 region: CASSKSDRGYEQYF. CDR3 sequence (DNA): TGTGCCAGCAGTAAATCGGACAGGGGCTACGAGCAGTACTTC.

The CDR3 loop reads CASSFGRGDGYTF. The CDR3 nucleotides read TGTGCCAGCAGTTTTGGCAGGGGGGATGGCTACACCTTC. V is TRBV28 and J is TRBJ1-2, with TRBD1 matching over 7 bases. The V and J ends lost 3 bases and 6 bases, in that order; junction bases with no gene match: 4. This CDR3 spans 13 amino acids. Germline CDR1 and CDR2: MDHEN and SYDVKM.

This clone was seen once. The rearrangement links TRBV2 to TRBJ2-1, with D possibly matching TRBD2 (5 bases). Per the germline V gene, CDR1 is SNHLY and CDR2 is FYNNEI. V was clipped by 11 bases and J by 4 bases, with 27 bases between them. The CDR3 is made up of 17 amino acids. The chain's CDR3 is CAASKVTAALGYNEQFF. CDR3 nucleotides: TGTGCCGCCAGCAAAGTTACAGCGGCCTTGGGGTACAATGAGCAGTTCTTC.

J is TRBJ1-2 and V is TRBV6-1; 7 bases agree with TRBD1. J was trimmed by 1 base and V by 1 base; bases with no gene match: 12. Germline V lookup: CDR1 MNHNS, CDR2 SASEGT. This CDR3 is built from 18 residues. CDR3 sequence: CASSEEFWGQPFNYGYTF. In nucleotides, the CDR3 is TGTGCCAGCAGTGAAGAGTTCTGGGGACAGCCGTTTAACTATGGCTACACCTTC.

The chain joins TRBV7-8 to TRBJ1-2, with D possibly matching TRBD1 (6 bases). V was pared by 1 base and J by 6 bases, with 12 bases between. The CDR3 consists of 14 residues. CDR1 SGHVS and CDR2 FQNEAQ come from the germline V gene. CDR3 amino acids: CASSLGSGHNGYTF. DNA for the CDR3: TGTGCCAGCAGCTTAGGCTCGGGACACAATGGCTACACCTTC.

This chain joins TRBV29-1 and TRBJ1-1; D gene ambiguous. Trimming took off 3 bases at V and 5 bases at J, with 7 bases between the two ends. From germline, CDR1 is SQVTM and CDR2 ANQGSEA. This CDR3 is 11 amino acids long. CDR3 residues: CSVDGGTEAFF. The CDR3 DNA reads TGCAGCGTTGACGGCGGTACTGAAGCTTTCTTT.

This rearrangement joins TRBV5-1 to TRBJ2-3, with 10 bases identical to TRBD2. J lost 6 bases, V lost 4 bases, and 5 bases had no gene match. This CDR3 is 14 amino acids long. Germline V gives CDR1 SGHRS, CDR2 YFSETQ. The CDR3: CASSRTSGGDTQYF. CDR3 nucleotide sequence: TGCGCCAGCAGCCGGACTAGCGGTGGCGATACGCAGTATTTT.

This chain uses TRBV5-6 with TRBJ2-3, with TRBD2 matching 8 bases. The germline gives CDR1 SGHDT, CDR2 YYEEEE. The CDR3 is 15 residues long. Trimming cost V 2 bases and J 1 base; bases outside gene matches: 3. CDR3 region: CASSFRRGGTDTQYF. CDR3 sequence (DNA): TGTGCCAGCAGCTTTCGGCGGGGGGGCACAGATACGCAGTATTTT.

J is TRBJ2-5 and V is TRBV28; TRBD2 is a possible D gene (5 bases). Trimming took off 6 bases at V and 5 bases at J, with 16 bases between the two ends. Germline V CDR1 and CDR2: MDHEN, SYDVKM. CDR3 length: 14 residues. The CDR3 DNA follows: TGTGCCAGCAGGGAGGAGAGCCGGGTGGAGACCCAGTACTTC. Encoded protein: CASREESRVETQYF.

The chain links TRBV21-1 to TRBJ2-1; TRBD2, as called in the table, went unchecked against the DNA. TRBV21-1 is shown as a pseudogene. The CDR3 is 16 residues long. CDR3 DNA: TGTGCCAGCAGATTGGGTGGCGGGAGCTCCTACAATGAGCAGTTCTTC. Protein: CASRLGGGSSYNEQFF.

This rearrangement joins TRBV27 to TRBJ2-1; possibly TRBD2 for D (5 bases). CDR1 MNHEY and CDR2 SMNVEV come from the germline V gene (reference sequence). The CDR3 is 16 residues long. V was clipped by 5 bases and J by 0 bases, with 14 bases between them. The CDR3 here is CASSPTPGFSYNEQFF. CDR3 sequence (DNA): TGTGCCAGCAGTCCTACCCCGGGATTCTCCTACAATGAGCAGTTCTTC.

CDR3 coding DNA: TGTGCCAGCAGCCAAGATTTGGCTAGCGTCGGGTACGAGCAGTACTTC. Translated: CASSQDLASVGYEQYF. The chain employs TRBV3-1 (or the pseudogene TRBV3-2) and TRBJ2-7; possibly TRBD2 for D (6 bases). The CDR3 spans 16 residues. The V gene's germline CDR1 is LGHDT and CDR2 YNNKEL (reference sequence). Trimming shortened V by 0 bases and J by 4 bases, and 16 bases separated the two germline ends.